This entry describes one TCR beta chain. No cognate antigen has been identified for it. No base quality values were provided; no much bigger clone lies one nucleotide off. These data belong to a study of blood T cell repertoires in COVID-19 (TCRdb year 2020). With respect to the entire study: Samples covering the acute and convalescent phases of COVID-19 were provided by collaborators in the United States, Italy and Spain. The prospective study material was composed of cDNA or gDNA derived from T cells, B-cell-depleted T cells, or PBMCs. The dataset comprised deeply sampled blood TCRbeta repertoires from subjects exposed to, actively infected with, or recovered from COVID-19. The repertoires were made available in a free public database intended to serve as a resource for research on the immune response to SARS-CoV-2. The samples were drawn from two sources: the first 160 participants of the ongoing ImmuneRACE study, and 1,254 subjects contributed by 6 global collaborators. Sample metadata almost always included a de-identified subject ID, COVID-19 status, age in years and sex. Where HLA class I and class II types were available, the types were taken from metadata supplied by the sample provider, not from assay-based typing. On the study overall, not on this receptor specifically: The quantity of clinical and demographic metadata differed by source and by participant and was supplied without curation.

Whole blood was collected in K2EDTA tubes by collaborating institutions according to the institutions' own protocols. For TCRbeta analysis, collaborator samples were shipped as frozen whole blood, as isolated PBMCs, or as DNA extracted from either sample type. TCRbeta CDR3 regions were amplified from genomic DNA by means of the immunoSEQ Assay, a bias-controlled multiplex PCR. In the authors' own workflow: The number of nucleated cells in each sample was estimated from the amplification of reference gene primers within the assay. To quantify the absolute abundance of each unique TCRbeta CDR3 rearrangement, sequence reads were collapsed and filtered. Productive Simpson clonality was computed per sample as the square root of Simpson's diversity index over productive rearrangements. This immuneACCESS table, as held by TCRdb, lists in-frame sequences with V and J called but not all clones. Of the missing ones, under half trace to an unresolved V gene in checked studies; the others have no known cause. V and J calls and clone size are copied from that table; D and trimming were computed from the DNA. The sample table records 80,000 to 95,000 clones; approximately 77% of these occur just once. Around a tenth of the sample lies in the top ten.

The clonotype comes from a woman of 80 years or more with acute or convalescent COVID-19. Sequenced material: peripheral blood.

The DNA reads TGTGCCAGCAGTTTTACAGGGCAAGAGACCCAGTACTTC. Its translation reads: CASSFTGQETQYF. The sequence joins TRBV6-6 to TRBJ2-5, with a weak D call of TRBD1 (6 bases match). Including cysteine and phenylalanine, the CDR3 has 13 amino acids. The retained sequence is limited to the CDR3, 39 bases, with the frame set at the first base. Sequences MNHNY (CDR1) and SVGAGI (CDR2) are obtained from the germline V gene (reference sequence). Trimming costs V 4 bases and J 2 bases, and their ends lie 8 bases apart.